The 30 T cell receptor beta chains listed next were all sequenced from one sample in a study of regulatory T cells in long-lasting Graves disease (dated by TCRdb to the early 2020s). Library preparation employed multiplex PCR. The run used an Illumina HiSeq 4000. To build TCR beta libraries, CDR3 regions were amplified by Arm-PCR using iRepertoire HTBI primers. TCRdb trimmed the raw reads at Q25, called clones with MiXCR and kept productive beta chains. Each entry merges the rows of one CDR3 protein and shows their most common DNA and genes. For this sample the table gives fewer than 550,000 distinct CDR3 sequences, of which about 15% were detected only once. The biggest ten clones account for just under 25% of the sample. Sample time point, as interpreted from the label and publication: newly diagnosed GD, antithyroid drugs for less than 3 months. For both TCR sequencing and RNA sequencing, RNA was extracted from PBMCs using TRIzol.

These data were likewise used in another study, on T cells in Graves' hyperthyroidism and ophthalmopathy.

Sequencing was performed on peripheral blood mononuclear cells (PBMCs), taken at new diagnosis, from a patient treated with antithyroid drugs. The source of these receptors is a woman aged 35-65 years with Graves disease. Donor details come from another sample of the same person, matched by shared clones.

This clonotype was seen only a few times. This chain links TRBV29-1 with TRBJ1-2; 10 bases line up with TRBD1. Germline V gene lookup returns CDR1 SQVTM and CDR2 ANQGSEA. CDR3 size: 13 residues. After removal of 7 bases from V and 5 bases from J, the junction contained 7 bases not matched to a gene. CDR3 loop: CSAKTGGSYGYTF. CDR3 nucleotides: TGCAGCGCCAAGACAGGGGGCAGTTATGGCTACACCTTC.

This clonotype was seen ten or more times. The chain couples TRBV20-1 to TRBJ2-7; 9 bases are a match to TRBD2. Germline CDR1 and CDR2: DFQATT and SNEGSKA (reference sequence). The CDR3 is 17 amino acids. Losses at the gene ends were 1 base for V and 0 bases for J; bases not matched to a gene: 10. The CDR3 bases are TGCAGTGCTAGAGCGAGGGTAGCGGGGGCAAACTCCTACGAGCAGTACTTC. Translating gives CSARARVAGANSYEQYF.

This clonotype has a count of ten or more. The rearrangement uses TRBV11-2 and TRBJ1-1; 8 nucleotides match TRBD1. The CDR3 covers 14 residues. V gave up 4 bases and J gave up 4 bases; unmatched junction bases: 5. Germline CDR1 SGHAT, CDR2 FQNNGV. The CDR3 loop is CASSSGQGPTEAFF. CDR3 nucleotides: TGTGCCAGCAGCTCCGGACAGGGTCCCACTGAAGCTTTCTTT.

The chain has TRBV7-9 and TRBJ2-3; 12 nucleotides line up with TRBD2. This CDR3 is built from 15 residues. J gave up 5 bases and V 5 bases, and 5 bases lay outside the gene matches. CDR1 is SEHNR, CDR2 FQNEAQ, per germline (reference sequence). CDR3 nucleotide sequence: TGTGCCAGCAGCCCCTCTAGCGGGGGGGGAGATACGCAGTATTTT. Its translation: CASSPSSGGGDTQYF.

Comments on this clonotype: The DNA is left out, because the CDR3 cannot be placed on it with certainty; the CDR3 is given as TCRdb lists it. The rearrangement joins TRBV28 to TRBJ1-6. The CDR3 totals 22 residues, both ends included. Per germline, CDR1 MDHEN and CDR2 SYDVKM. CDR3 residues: CASSYVDSYEQYFGPDNSPLHF.

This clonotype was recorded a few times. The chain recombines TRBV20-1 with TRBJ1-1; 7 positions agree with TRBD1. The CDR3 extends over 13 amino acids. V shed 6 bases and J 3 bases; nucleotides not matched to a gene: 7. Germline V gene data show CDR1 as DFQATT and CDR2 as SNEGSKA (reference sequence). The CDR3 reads CSATRGFDTEAFF. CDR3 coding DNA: TGCAGTGCAACCAGGGGGTTTGACACTGAAGCTTTCTTT.

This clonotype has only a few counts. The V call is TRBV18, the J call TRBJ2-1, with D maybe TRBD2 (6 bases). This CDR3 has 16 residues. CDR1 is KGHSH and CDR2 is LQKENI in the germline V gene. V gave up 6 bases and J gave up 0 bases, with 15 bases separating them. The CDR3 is CASSLSRGGSYNEQFF. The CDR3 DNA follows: TGTGCCAGCTCCCTTTCCCGGGGAGGCTCCTACAATGAGCAGTTCTTC.

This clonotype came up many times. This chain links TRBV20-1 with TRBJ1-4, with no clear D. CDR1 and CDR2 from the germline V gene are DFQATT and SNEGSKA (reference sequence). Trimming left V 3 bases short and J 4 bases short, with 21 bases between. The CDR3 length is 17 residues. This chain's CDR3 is CSARRLEGSADNEKLFF. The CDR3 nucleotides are TGCAGTGCTAGGAGGCTCGAGGGTTCGGCAGATAATGAAAAACTGTTTTTT.

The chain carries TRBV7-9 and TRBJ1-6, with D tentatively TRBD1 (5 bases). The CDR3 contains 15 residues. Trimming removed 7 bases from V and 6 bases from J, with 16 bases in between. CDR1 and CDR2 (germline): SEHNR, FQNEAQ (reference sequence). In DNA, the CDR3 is TGTGCCAGCATCAGAGACGACAGACCTAATTCACCCCTCCACTTT. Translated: CASIRDDRPNSPLHF.

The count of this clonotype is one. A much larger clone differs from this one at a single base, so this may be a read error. CDR3 sequence (DNA): TGCGCCAGCAGCTTGCGGGCTAGCGGGGGGACAAACACAGATACGCAGTATTTT. Translating gives CASSLRASGGTNTDTQYF. The chain joins TRBV7-9 to TRBJ2-3; 11 nucleotides match TRBD2. The CDR3 consists of 18 residues. Germline lookup yields CDR1 SEHNR and CDR2 FQNEAQ (reference sequence).

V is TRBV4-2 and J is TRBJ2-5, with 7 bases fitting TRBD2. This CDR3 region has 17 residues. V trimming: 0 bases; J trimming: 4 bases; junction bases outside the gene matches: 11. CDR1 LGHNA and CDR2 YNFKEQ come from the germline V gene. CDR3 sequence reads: CASSQDTAQRGAETQYF. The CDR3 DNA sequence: TGTGCCAGCAGCCAAGATACGGCACAGCGGGGTGCAGAGACCCAGTACTTC.

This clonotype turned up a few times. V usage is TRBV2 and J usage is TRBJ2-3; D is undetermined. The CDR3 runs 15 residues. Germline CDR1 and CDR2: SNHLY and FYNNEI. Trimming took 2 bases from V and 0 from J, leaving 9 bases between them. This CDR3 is CASSERARSTDTQYF. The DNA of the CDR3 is TGTGCCAGCAGTGAAAGGGCTCGTAGCACAGATACGCAGTATTTT.

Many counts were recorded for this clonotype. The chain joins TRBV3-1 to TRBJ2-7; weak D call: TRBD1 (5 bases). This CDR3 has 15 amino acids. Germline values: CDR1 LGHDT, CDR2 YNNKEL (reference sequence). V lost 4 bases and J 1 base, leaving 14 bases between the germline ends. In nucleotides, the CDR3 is TGTGCCAGCAGCCCCTCCAGGGTTCCGTCCTACGAGCAGTACTTC. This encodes CASSPSRVPSYEQYF.

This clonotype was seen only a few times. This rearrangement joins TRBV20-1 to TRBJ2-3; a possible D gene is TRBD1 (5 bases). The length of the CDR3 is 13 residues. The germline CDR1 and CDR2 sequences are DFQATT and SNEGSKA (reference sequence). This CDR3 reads CSRRGQGGDTQYF. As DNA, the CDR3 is TGCAGCCGCCGTGGTCAGGGTGGAGATACGCAGTATTTT.

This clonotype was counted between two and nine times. This CDR3 is CASKPNRGAGELFF. CDR3 bases: TGTGCCAGCAAACCCAACAGGGGCGCCGGGGAGCTGTTTTTT. The chain combines TRBV12-3 or TRBV12-4 with TRBJ2-2; 7 positions agree with TRBD1. V shed 7 bases and J 6 bases; nucleotides not matched to a gene: 8. This CDR3 is built from 14 residues.

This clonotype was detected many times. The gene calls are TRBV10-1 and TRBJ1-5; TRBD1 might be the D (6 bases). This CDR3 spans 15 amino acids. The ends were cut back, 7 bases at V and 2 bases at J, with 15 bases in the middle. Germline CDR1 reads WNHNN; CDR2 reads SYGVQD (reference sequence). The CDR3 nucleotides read TGCGCCAGCATCCCCCCAGGGGCGGGCAATCAGCCCCAGCATTTT. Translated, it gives CASIPPGAGNQPQHF.

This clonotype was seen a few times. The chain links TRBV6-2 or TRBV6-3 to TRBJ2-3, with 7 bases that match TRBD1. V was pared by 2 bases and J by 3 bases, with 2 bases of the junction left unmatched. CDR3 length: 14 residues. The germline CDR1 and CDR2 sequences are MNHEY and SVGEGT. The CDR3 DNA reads TGTGCCAGCAGTTACGGGACAGTAACAGATACGCAGTATTTT. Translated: CASSYGTVTDTQYF.

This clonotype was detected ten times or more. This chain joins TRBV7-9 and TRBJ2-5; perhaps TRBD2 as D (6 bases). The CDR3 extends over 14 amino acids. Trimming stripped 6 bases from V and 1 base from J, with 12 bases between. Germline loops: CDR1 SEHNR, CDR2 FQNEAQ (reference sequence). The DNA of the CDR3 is TGTGCCAGCAGGGAGGGACGAGGCCAAGAGACCCAGTACTTC. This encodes CASREGRGQETQYF.

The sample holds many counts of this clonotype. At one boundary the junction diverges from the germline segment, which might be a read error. The CDR3 region is CASRLGGGVNNEQFF. CDR3 bases: TGTGCCAGCAGATTAGGCGGTGGGGTTAACAATGAGCAGTTCTTC. The V and J genes are TRBV11-3 and TRBJ2-1, with unresolved D. The germline gives CDR1 SGHNT, CDR2 YENEEA. The CDR3 has 15 residues.

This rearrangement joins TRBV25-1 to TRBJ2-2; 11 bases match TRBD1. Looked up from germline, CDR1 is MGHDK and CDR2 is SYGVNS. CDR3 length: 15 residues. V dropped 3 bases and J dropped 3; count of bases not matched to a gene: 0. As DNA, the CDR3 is TGTGCCAGCAGTGAGGGACAGGGGGACACCGGGGAGCTGTTTTTT. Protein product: CASSEGQGDTGELFF.

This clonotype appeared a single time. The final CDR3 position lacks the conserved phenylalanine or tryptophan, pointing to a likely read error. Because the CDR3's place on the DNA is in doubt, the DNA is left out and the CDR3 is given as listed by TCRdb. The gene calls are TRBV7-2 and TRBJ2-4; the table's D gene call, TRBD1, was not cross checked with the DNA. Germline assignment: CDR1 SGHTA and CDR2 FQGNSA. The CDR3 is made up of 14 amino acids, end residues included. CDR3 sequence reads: CASSLGNRGQYFGP.

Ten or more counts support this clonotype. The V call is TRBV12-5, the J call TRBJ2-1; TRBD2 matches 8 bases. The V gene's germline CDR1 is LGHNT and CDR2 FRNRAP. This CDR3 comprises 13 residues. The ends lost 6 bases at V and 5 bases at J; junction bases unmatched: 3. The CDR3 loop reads CASGLAGNNEQFF. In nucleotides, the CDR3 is TGTGCTAGTGGCTTAGCGGGGAACAATGAGCAGTTCTTC.

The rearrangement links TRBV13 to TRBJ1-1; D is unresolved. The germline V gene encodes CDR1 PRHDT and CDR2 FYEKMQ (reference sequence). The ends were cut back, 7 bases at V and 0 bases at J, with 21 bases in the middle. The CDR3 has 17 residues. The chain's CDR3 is CASTSLGLGSLNTEAFF. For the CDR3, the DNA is TGTGCCAGCACCTCGTTGGGATTAGGGAGCTTGAACACTGAAGCTTTCTTT. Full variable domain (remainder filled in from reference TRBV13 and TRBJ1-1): AAGVIQSPRHLIKEKRETATLKCYPIPRHDTVYWYQQGPGQDPQFLISFYEKMQSDKGSIPDRFSAQQFSDYHSELNMSSLELGDSALYFCASTSLGLGSLNTEAFFGQGTRLTVV.

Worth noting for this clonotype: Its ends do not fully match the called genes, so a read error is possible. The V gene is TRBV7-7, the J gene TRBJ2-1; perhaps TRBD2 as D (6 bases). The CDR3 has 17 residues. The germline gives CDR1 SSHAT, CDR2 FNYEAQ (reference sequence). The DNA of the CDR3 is TGTGCTAGCAGCCCCCCGCCCGGGACTGACCTTTACAATGAGCAGTTCTTC. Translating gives CASSPPPGTDLYNEQFF.

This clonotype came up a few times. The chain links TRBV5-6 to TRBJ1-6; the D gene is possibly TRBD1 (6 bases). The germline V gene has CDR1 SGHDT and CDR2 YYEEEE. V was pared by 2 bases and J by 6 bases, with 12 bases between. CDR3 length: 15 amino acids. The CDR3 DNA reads TGTGCCAGCAGCTTCGACGGACAGCTTAATTCACCCCTCCACTTT. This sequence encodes CASSFDGQLNSPLHF.

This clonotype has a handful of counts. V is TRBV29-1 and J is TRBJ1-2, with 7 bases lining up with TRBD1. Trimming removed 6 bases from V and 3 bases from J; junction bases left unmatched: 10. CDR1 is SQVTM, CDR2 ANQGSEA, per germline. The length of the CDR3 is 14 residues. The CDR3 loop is CSVLRGQLDYGYTF. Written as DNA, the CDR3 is TGCAGCGTCCTGAGGGGGCAGCTAGACTATGGCTACACCTTC.

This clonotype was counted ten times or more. The CDR3 DNA follows: TGTGCCATCAGTGAGTCTCGGGGGGAGGGAGCCTACGAGCAGTACTTC. This encodes CAISESRGEGAYEQYF. The gene calls are TRBV10-3 and TRBJ2-7, with 7 bases aligning to TRBD2. This CDR3 contains 16 residues. Per the germline V gene, CDR1 is ENHRY and CDR2 is SYGVKD. Trimming took 0 bases from V and 2 from J; bases not matched to a gene: 7.

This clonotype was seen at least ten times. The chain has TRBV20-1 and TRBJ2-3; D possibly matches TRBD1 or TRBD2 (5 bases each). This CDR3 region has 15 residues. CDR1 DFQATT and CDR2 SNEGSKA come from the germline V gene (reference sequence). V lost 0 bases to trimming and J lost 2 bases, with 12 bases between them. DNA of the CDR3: TGCAGTGCTAGAGATGGAGGACAATTCACAGATACGCAGTATTTT. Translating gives CSARDGGQFTDTQYF.

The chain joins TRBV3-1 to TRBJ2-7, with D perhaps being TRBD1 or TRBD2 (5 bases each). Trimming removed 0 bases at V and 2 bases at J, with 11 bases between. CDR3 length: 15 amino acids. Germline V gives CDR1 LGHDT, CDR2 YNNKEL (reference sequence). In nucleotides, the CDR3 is TGTGCCAGCAGCCAAGATATGGGGGAAACCTACGAGCAGTACTTC. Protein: CASSQDMGETYEQYF.

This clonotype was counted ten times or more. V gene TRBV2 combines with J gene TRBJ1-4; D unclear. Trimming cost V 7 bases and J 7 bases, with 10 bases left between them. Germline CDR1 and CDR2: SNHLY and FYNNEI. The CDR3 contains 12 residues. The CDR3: CASIGEGEKLFF. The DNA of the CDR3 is TGTGCCAGCATTGGGGAGGGTGAAAAACTGTTTTTT.